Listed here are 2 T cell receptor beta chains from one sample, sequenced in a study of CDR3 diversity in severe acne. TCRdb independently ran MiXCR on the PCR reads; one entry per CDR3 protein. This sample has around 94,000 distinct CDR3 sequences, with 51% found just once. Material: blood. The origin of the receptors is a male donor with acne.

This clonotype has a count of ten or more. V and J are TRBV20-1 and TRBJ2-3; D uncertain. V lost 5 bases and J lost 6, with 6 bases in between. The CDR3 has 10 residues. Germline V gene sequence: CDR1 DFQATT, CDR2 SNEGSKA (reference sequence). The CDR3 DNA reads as TGCAGTGCTCTAGTGGATACGCAGTATTTT. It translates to CSALVDTQYF.

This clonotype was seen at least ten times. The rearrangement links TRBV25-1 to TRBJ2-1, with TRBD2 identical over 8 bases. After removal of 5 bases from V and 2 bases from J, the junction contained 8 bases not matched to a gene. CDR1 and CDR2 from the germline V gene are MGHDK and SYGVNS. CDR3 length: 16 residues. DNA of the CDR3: TGTGCCAGCAGTCCCGGGGGGGGCCTAACCTACAATGAGCAGTTCTTC. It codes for CASSPGGGLTYNEQFF.